This T cell receptor beta chain was documented in a study of regulatory T cells in long-lasting Graves disease. This clonotype occurred many times. Documented time point: newly diagnosed GD, antithyroid drugs for less than 3 months. PBMC-extracted RNA yielded the TCR library. The TCR beta library used iRepertoire HTBI primers with Arm-PCR amplification of CDR3. TCRdb called the multiplex PCR reads again in MiXCR, with one record for every CDR3 protein. The table records roughly 560,000 distinct CDR3 sequences, about 16% of them present only once. This CDR3 contains 13 residues. Between the trimmed V and J ends, which lost 1 base and 2 bases, there was a span of 5 bases. Germline V gene sequence: CDR1 SGHTA, CDR2 FQGTGA. These records were also assigned to another study, of T cells in Graves' hyperthyroidism and ophthalmopathy. This second study notes: Researchers ran a first-round RT-PCR on the TCR CDR3 using the HTBI primer set.

The sequence derives from a woman aged 35-65 years with Graves disease. Sequencing was performed on peripheral blood mononuclear cells (PBMCs), taken at new diagnosis, from a patient treated with antithyroid drugs. The chain carries TRBV7-3 and TRBJ1-1; D not resolved. CDR3 sequence reads: CASSLKVNTEAFF. The CDR3, as DNA: TGTGCCAGCAGCTTAAAGGTTAACACTGAAGCTTTCTTT.